This T cell receptor beta chain emerged from a study of technical replicates of blood from a handful of donors. Some clones are missing from TCRdb's copy, which holds only in-frame ones; the method was immunoSEQ multiplex PCR. The sample has more than 70,000 clones; approximately 96% are singletons. The CDR3 sequence is 13 residues long. The germline V gene encodes CDR1 SGHNT and CDR2 YYREEE (reference sequence). V trimming: 5 bases; J trimming: 8 bases; junction bases outside the gene matches: 8. Sequenced sample: T cells isolated from PBMCs. This sequence originates from a human donor in good health. The chain is built from TRBV5-4 and TRBJ1-2; 8 positions match TRBD1. This CDR3 is CASRPQGAKGYTF. In nucleotides, the CDR3 is TGTGCCAGCAGGCCCCAGGGGGCCAAGGGCTACACCTTC.